A single sample is the source of the 9 T cell receptor beta chains below, sequenced in a study of cytomegalovirus exposure and HLA in healthy donors. The PCR used 60 Vbeta and 13 Jbeta primers. The data were produced by immunoSEQ multiplex PCR, yet TCRdb's version contains in-frame clones alone and is incomplete. Its table lists more than 140,000 clones. The sequenced sample was PBMCs. These receptors all stem from a woman younger than 35 in good health and CMV-seronegative.

V gene TRBV9 combines with J gene TRBJ2-7, with 7 bases fitting TRBD2. Germline V CDR1 and CDR2: SGDLS, YYNGEE. This CDR3 is built from 15 residues. V gave up 0 bases and J gave up 3 bases; unmatched junction bases: 6. CDR3 nucleotide sequence: TGTGCCAGCAGCGTAGGGGGCGGGAGCAACTACGAGCAGTACTTC. Its translation: CASSVGGGSNYEQYF.

V is TRBV29-1 and J is TRBJ2-7; 7 positions agree with TRBD2. J lost 0 bases, V lost 7 bases, and 3 bases had no gene match. Germline CDR1 reads SQVTM; CDR2 reads ANQGSEA. This CDR3 spans 12 amino acids. CDR3 sequence: CSARDYSYEQYF. The CDR3 DNA follows: TGCAGCGCTCGGGACTACTCCTACGAGCAGTACTTC.

The V and J genes are TRBV10-1 and TRBJ2-7; 12 bases line up with TRBD2. Germline loops: CDR1 WNHNN, CDR2 SYGVQD (reference sequence). The CDR3 is made up of 15 amino acids. V dropped 4 bases and J dropped 1; count of bases not matched to a gene: 2. This chain's CDR3 is CASSAGTSGSYEQYF. DNA of the CDR3: TGCGCCAGCAGTGCTGGGACTAGCGGGTCCTACGAGCAGTACTTC.

The chain links TRBV7-9 to TRBJ2-5; weak D call: TRBD1 (5 bases). This CDR3 has 16 amino acids. Germline V lookup: CDR1 SEHNR, CDR2 FQNEAQ (reference sequence). V shed 2 bases and J shed 0 bases, with 13 bases lying between them. CDR3 bases: TGTGCCAGCAGCTTAAGACAGACTTCGTACCAAGAGACCCAGTACTTC. Protein: CASSLRQTSYQETQYF.

The J gene is TRBJ1-2, the V gene TRBV6-5; TRBD1 matches at 7 bases. The CDR3 extends over 13 amino acids. Germline V CDR1 and CDR2: MNHEY, SVGAGI. J gave up 8 bases and V 6 bases, and 9 bases lay outside the gene matches. The CDR3 here is CASRSTGSRGYTF. The DNA of the CDR3 is TGTGCCAGCAGATCGACAGGGTCGCGAGGCTACACCTTC.

This chain uses TRBV4-2 with TRBJ2-7; the match to TRBD2 covers 8 bases. The CDR3 is 15 amino acids. Germline V gene data show CDR1 as LGHNA and CDR2 as YNFKEQ. Unmatched junction bases numbered 5, after V lost 1 base and J lost 3 bases. As DNA, the CDR3 is TGTGCCAGCAGCCAAGGCGTAGCGGGGCTCTACGAGCAGTACTTC. Residues: CASSQGVAGLYEQYF.

The genes are TRBV11-3 and TRBJ2-2, with D tentatively TRBD1 (7 bases). CDR1 is SGHNT and CDR2 is YENEEA in the germline V gene. The ends were cut back, 8 bases at V and 7 bases at J, with 11 bases in the middle. This CDR3 region has 12 residues. DNA of the CDR3: TGTGCCAGCTCAGGGGGGTACGGGGAGCTGTTTTTT. Translating gives CASSGGYGELFF.

The chain joins TRBV7-2 to TRBJ2-2; TRBD1 aligns across 8 bases. Germline assignment: CDR1 SGHTA and CDR2 FQGNSA. V lost 5 bases to trimming and J lost 6 bases; unmatched junction nucleotides: 11. This CDR3 contains 16 residues. The CDR3 sequence: CASSRNGQGIPGELFF. CDR3 sequence (DNA): TGTGCCAGCAGCCGAAACGGACAGGGCATACCCGGGGAGCTGTTTTTT.

The chain uses TRBV7-6 and TRBJ2-5, with D possibly being TRBD2 (6 bases). Trimming stripped 7 bases from V and 3 bases from J, with 12 bases between. This CDR3 contains 13 residues. Per the germline V gene, CDR1 is SGHVS and CDR2 is FNYEAQ. The CDR3 DNA reads TGTGCCAGCACCTTCGCGGGAAAAGAGACCCAGTACTTC. Its protein is CASTFAGKETQYF.